This is a list of T cell receptor beta chains from one sample in a study of blood T cell repertoires in COVID-19. Method: immunoSEQ multiplex PCR; TCRdb's copy keeps in-frame clones and lacks some. Among about 210,000 clones listed, roughly 85% were seen once. Sequencing was carried out using PBMCs or T cells enriched from blood (not recorded which). Every receptor here comes from a woman between 40 and 55 years old with acute COVID-19. Both conserved end residues are part of each CDR3. D genes are given only for firm matches. Clone size, where shown, is once, few, many, or a class for clones that have expanded.

j_call | cdr3_length | d_call | clone_size | v_call | cdr3_nt | cdr3_aa
TRBJ2-5 | 15 | NA | NA | TRBV19 | TGTGCCAGTAGTGCCCTAGGACGGGAGTATGAGACCCAGTACTTC | CASSALGREYETQYF
TRBJ2-7 | 14 | NA | NA | TRBV3-1/TRBV3-2 | TGTGCCAGCAGCCGTCAGGCACAGGGCTACGAGCAGTACTTC | CASSRQAQGYEQYF
TRBJ2-1 | 14 | TRBD1 | NA | TRBV9 | TGTGCCAGCAGCGCCGGGACAGGGGGCAATGAGCAGTTCTTC | CASSAGTGGNEQFF
TRBJ2-2 | 16 | TRBD2 | NA | TRBV4-1 | TGCGCCAGCAGCCAAGCAGCGGGAGCGGGTAACGGGGAGCTGTTTTTT | CASSQAAGAGNGELFF
TRBJ2-7 | 13 | TRBD1 | NA | TRBV10-3 | TGTGCCATCAGACAGGGGGCCGCATACGAGCAGTACTTC | CAIRQGAAYEQYF
TRBJ2-3 | 18 | NA | once | TRBV28 | TGTGCCAGCAGTTCTCCTCATTCGAATCGGGGAAGGACAGATACGCAGTATTTT | CASSSPHSNRGRTDTQYF
TRBJ2-1 | 14 | TRBD2 | once | TRBV30 | TGTGCCTGGAGTGACGGGACTACTTACAATGAGCAGTTCTTC | CAWSDGTTYNEQFF
TRBJ1-2 | 11 | NA | NA | TRBV7-2 | TGTGCCAGCAGCTCCCTGTATGGCTACACCTTC | CASSSLYGYTF
TRBJ2-2 | 17 | TRBD1 | NA | TRBV7-9 | TGTGCCAGCAGCTATCCAGGACAGGGGTTGAACACCGGGGAGCTGTTTTTT | CASSYPGQGLNTGELFF
TRBJ2-5 | 14 | TRBD2 | NA | TRBV25-1 | TGTGCCAGCAGTGAATGGGAGGGCGAAGAGACCCAGTACTTC | CASSEWEGEETQYF
TRBJ2-6 | 15 | TRBD1 | NA | TRBV30 | TGTGCCTGGACTACAGGGGGCGCCGGGGCCAACGTCCTGACTTTC | CAWTTGGAGANVLTF
TRBJ2-4 | 15 | TRBD2 | NA | TRBV7-2 | TGTGCCAGCAGCCGGGGGACTATAGGCAAAAACATTCAGTACTTC | CASSRGTIGKNIQYF
TRBJ2-3 | 19 | TRBD2 | NA | TRBV9 | TGTGCCAGCAGCGCCTCGATAGCGGGGGTAGCAGGTCGGACAGATACGCAGTATTTT | CASSASIAGVAGRTDTQYF
TRBJ2-2 | 14 | TRBD2 | NA | TRBV10-2 | TGCGCCAGCTGTCTAGCGGGAGACACCGGGGAGCTGTTTTTT | CASCLAGDTGELFF
TRBJ1-2 | 15 | NA | NA | TRBV25-1 | TGTGCCAGCAGTCCAGACAGAACTTTTAACTATGGCTACACCTTC | CASSPDRTFNYGYTF
TRBJ1-2 | 14 | TRBD1 | NA | TRBV18 | TGTGCCAGCTCACAGGGACAGGGGAGAGACGGCTACACCTTC | CASSQGQGRDGYTF
TRBJ2-2 | 16 | TRBD2 | NA | TRBV11-2 | TGTGCCAGCAGCCGAGGACTAGCGGGAGGTATCGGGGAGCTGTTTTTT | CASSRGLAGGIGELFF
TRBJ2-1 | 16 | TRBD2 | NA | TRBV5-1 | TGCGCCAGCAGCTTCCCGGGACTAGCGGGCTACAATGAGCAGTTCTTC | CASSFPGLAGYNEQFF
TRBJ2-3 | 12 | NA | once | TRBV27 | TGTGCCAGCAGTCCCCGACTAGATACGCAGTATTTT | CASSPRLDTQYF
TRBJ1-2 | 14 | TRBD1 | NA | TRBV19 | TGTGCCAGTAGTACAATCGGGACAGGGGAAGGCTACACCTTC | CASSTIGTGEGYTF
TRBJ2-5 | 13 | NA | NA | TRBV15 | TGTGCCACCAGCAGAGATCTGGGCGAGACCCAGTACTTC | CATSRDLGETQYF
TRBJ1-3 | 16 | TRBD1 | few | TRBV6-1 | TGTGCCAGCAGGGAACAACAGGGGCACTCTGGAAACACCATATATTTT | CASREQQGHSGNTIYF
TRBJ1-5 | 15 | TRBD1 | NA | TRBV18 | TGTGCCAGCTCATCCGCGGGACAGGGGGAGCAGCCCCAGCATTTT | CASSSAGQGEQPQHF
TRBJ2-2 | 16 | NA | NA | TRBV2 | TGTGCCAGCAGGTACCGGGACACCTTAACTTTCCGGGAGCTGTTTTTT | CASRYRDTLTFRELFF
TRBJ2-5 | 14 | TRBD1 | NA | TRBV11-1 | TGTGCCAGCAGCTTAGAGGGGGCAGAAGAGACCCAGTACTTC | CASSLEGAEETQYF